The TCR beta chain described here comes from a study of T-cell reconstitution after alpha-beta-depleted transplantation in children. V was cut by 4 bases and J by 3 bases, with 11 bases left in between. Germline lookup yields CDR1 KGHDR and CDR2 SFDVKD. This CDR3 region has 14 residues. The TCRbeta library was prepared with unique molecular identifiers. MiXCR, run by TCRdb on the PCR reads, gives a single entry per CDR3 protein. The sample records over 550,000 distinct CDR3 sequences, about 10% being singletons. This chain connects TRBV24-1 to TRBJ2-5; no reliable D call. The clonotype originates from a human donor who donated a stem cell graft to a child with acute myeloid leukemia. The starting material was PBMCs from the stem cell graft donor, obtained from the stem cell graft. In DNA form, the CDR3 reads TGTGCCACCAGTGACCCTGGACCAGAAGAGACCCAGTACTTC. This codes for CATSDPGPEETQYF.